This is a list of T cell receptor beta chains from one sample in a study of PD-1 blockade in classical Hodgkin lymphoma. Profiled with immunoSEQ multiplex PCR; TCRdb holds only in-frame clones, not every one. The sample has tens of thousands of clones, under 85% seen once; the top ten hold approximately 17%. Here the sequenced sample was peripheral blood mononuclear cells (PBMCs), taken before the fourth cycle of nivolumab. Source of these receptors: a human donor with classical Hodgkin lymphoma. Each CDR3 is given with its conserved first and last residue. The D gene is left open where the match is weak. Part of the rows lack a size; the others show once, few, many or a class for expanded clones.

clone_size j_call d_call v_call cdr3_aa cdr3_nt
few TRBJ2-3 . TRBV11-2 CASSYPGVDTQYF TGTGCCAGCAGCTACCCGGGGGTAGATACGCAGTATTTT
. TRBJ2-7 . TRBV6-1 CASSVGLHPYEQYF TGTGCCAGCAGTGTTGGCCTCCACCCCTACGAGCAGTACTTC
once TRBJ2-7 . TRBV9 CASSVALASNEQYF TGTGCCAGCAGCGTAGCCCTAGCGAGCAACGAGCAGTACTTC
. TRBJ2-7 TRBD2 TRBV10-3 CAIGTSGSSYEQYF TGTGCCATTGGGACTAGCGGCAGCTCCTACGAGCAGTACTTC
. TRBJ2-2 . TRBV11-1 CASSLGTGELFF TGTGCCAGCAGCTTAGGCACCGGGGAGCTGTTTTTT
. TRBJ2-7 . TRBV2 CASRQQGSSGYEQYF TGTGCCAGCAGACAACAGGGATCGAGCGGCTACGAGCAGTACTTC
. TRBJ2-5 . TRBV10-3 CAISDSTGQETQYF TGTGCCATCAGTGACTCTACGGGTCAAGAGACCCAGTACTTC
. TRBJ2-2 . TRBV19 CASSLLRGTGELFF TGTGCCAGTAGTCTTCTCAGGGGAACCGGGGAGCTGTTTTTT
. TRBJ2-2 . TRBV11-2 CASSTRLNTGELFF TGTGCCAGCAGCACCCGACTTAACACCGGGGAGCTGTTTTTT
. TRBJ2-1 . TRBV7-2 CASRGRSSYNEQFF TGTGCCAGCAGGGGACGGAGCTCCTACAATGAGCAGTTCTTC
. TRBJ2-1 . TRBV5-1 CASSSAHRDKEFF TGCGCCAGCAGCTCCGCTCACAGGGACAAGGAGTTCTTC
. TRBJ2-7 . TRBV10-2 CASRPEVTSYEQYF TGCGCCAGCAGGCCCGAGGTCACCTCCTACGAGCAGTACTTC
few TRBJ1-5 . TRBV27 CASSPPGGQPQHF TGTGCCAGCAGCCCGCCTGGGGGCCAGCCCCAGCATTTT
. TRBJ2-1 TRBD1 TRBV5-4 CASSLGLRQGDEQFF TGTGCCAGCAGCTTGGGTCTGAGACAGGGCGATGAGCAGTTCTTC
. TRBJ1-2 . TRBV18 CASSPDSRDGYTF TGTGCCAGCTCACCGGACAGTCGAGATGGCTACACCTTC
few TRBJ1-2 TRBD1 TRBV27 CASSFFPGQGHGYTF TGTGCCAGCAGTTTCTTTCCGGGACAGGGGCATGGCTACACCTTC
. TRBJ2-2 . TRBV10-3 CAISEGPNTGELFF TGTGCCATCAGTGAGGGACCGAACACCGGGGAGCTGTTTTTT
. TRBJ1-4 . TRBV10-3 CAIKGTATNEKLFF TGTGCCATCAAGGGAACAGCAACTAATGAAAAACTGTTTTTT
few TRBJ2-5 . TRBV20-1 CSAGLETQYF TGCAGTGCTGGGCTGGAGACCCAGTACTTC
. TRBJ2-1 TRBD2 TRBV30 CAWSVLGTSGRTNEQFF TGTGCCTGGAGTGTACTAGGTACTAGCGGGAGGACCAATGAGCAGTTCTTC
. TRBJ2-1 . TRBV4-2 CASSQDHGTSYNEQFF TGTGCCAGCAGCCAAGATCACGGGACCTCCTACAATGAGCAGTTCTTC
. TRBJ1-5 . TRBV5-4 CASSLGGPDSNQPQHF TGTGCCAGCAGCTTGGGGGGTCCAGATAGCAATCAGCCCCAGCATTTT
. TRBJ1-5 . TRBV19 CASSTLEAGGRQPQHF TGTGCCAGTAGTACCCTTGAGGCGGGGGGCCGCCAGCCCCAGCATTTT
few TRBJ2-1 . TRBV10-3 CAVAGTNEQFF TGTGCGGTGGCCGGGACAAATGAGCAGTTCTTC
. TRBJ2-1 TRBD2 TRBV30 CAWSTTSGNNEQFF TGTGCCTGGAGTACAACTAGCGGCAACAATGAGCAGTTCTTC
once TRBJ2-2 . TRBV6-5 CASSYGVTGELFF TGTGCCAGCAGTTACGGAGTTACCGGGGAGCTGTTTTTT
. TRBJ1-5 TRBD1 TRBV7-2 CASSLLGQGGPQHF TGTGCCAGCAGCTTACTGGGACAGGGAGGGCCCCAGCATTTT
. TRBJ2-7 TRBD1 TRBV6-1 CASSYTPGQGYEQYF TGTGCCAGCAGCTACACCCCGGGACAGGGATACGAGCAGTACTTC
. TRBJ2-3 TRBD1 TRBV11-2 CASSLMTGPGTQYF TGTGCCAGCAGCTTGATGACAGGGCCTGGTACGCAGTATTTT
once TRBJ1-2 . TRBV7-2 CASSPRGGSLRLYGYTF TGTGCCAGCAGCCCCCGTGGGGGGAGCCTACGCCTCTATGGCTACACCTTC
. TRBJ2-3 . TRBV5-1 CASSFLAGRTDTQYF TGCGCCAGCAGCTTTTTGGCGGGACGCACAGATACGCAGTATTTT
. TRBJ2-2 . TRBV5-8 CASSWGTTPDTGELFF TGTGCCAGCAGCTGGGGGACAACTCCGGACACCGGGGAGCTGTTTTTT
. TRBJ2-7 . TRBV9 CASSVDQSYEQYF TGTGCCAGCAGCGTCGACCAATCTTACGAGCAGTACTTC
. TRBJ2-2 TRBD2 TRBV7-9 CASSFSSGTTGELFF TGTGCCAGCAGCTTTAGTAGCGGGACAACCGGGGAGCTGTTTTTT
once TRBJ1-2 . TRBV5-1 CASSWGSGYTF TGCGCCAGCAGTTGGGGGAGTGGCTACACCTTC
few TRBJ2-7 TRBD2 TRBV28 CASFSGSYEQYF TGTGCCAGCTTTAGCGGGAGCTACGAGCAGTACTTC
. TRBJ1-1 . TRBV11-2 CASSLDGGTTEAFF TGTGCCAGCAGCTTAGATGGCGGGACTACTGAAGCTTTCTTT
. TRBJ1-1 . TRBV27 CASSLGRRFNTEAFF TGTGCCAGCAGTTTAGGGCGACGTTTCAACACTGAAGCTTTCTTT
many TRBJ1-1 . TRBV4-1 CASSQERAGLTEAFF TGCGCCAGCAGCCAAGAAAGGGCAGGGCTGACTGAAGCTTTCTTT
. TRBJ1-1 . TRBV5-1 CASSLAGVGVTEAFF TGCGCCAGCAGCTTGGCCGGGGTAGGGGTCACTGAAGCTTTCTTT
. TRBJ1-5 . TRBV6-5 CASSYSRGYNQPQHF TGTGCCAGCAGTTACTCGAGGGGTTACAATCAGCCCCAGCATTTT
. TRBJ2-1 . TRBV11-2 CASSVNVGYNEQFF TGTGCCAGCAGCGTAAACGTGGGCTACAATGAGCAGTTCTTC
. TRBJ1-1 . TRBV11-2 CASSLYGGLVAEAFF TGTGCCAGCAGCTTATATGGGGGGCTTGTCGCTGAAGCTTTCTTT